This TCR beta chain was profiled in a study of PD-L1 blockade in urothelial cancer. Libraries were prepared by immunoSEQ multiplex PCR; TCRdb keeps only in-frame clonotypes and omits some of them. This repertoire shows 70,000 or so clones, approximately 81% found once; its top ten account for 4.5% to 5.5%. The CDR3 extends over 12 amino acids. CDR1 and CDR2 from the germline V gene are SGHDT and YYEEEE. Trimming pared 0 bases from V and 15 bases from J, leaving 13 bases between. The input for sequencing was PBMCs, taken around atezolizumab (anti-PD-L1) treatment. The rearrangement uses TRBV5-6 and TRBJ2-1, with D possibly matching TRBD2 (6 bases). The source is a man between 65 and 85 years old with urothelial cancer. CDR3 in DNA: TGTGCCAGCAGCTTGGCCTCCGGGAGTGGGTTCTTC. This codes for CASSLASGSGFF.